This T cell receptor beta chain is from a study of regulatory T cells in long-lasting Graves disease. In its sample, this clonotype was seen many times. CDR3 regions were amplified by Arm-PCR using iRepertoire HTBI primers to build TCR beta libraries. MiXCR, applied by TCRdb to the multiplex PCR reads, yields one record per CDR3 protein. The data show approximately 440,000 distinct CDR3 sequences, 16% seen once. Regarding time point: newly diagnosed GD, antithyroid drugs for less than 3 months. PBMC-derived RNA was used for the TCR library. V was pared by 4 bases and J by 3 bases, with 7 bases between. This CDR3 has 13 residues. Another study also made use of these data, one on T cells in Graves' hyperthyroidism and ophthalmopathy. This second study notes: During a first-round RT-PCR of the TCR CDR3, the HTBI primer set was used.

The input for sequencing was peripheral blood mononuclear cells (PBMCs), taken at new diagnosis, from a patient treated with antithyroid drugs. The chain links TRBV12-3 or TRBV12-4 to TRBJ2-1; D uncertain. This TCR derives from a man aged 40-50 years with Graves disease. The CDR3 protein is CASSSADYNEQFF. CDR3 in DNA: TGTGCCAGCAGTTCTGCGGACTACAATGAGCAGTTCTTC.